The source of this T cell receptor (beta chain) is a study of OX40 agonist ivuxolimab in advanced cancers. Produced via immunoSEQ multiplex PCR; TCRdb's table is partial and in-frame only. Seen here are some 70,000 clones, approximately 87% observed once, and the top ten hold about 0.66%. CDR3 length: 14 amino acids. The germline V gene encodes CDR1 SEHNR and CDR2 FQNEAQ (reference sequence). V was cut by 5 bases and J by 7 bases, with 14 bases left in between. The sample in question was CD4+ or CD8+ T cells sorted from blood, obtained in a trial of the OX40 agonist ivuxolimab. The receptor was isolated from an adult with an advanced solid tumor such as melanoma, head and neck, liver or kidney cancer. This sequence joins TRBV7-9 and TRBJ1-4; D remains ambiguous. CDR3 amino acids: CASSDGNLGEKLFF. The CDR3 coding sequence is TGTGCCAGCAGCGACGGAAATTTGGGTGAAAAACTGTTTTTT.